This TCR beta chain was captured by sequencing in a study of blood T cells in healthy people across ages (dated by TCRdb to the mid-2010s). In the study overall: In model experiments, roughly one uniquely barcoded TCR beta cDNA molecule per two T cells was captured by template switching. The study measured age-related changes in TCR beta repertoire diversity using deep sequencing normalized with unique cDNA molecular identifiers. The donors were split into four age groups: young (average around 15 years), middle-aged (39), aged (approximately 60) and long-lived (roughly 80). Using the same blood draw, the study looked at two additional independent replicas of 1 million unique cDNA reads for two donors, one aged 18 to 30 and the other aged 80 or older.

The library was made by 5' RACE. Sequencing took place on an Illumina HiSeq 2500. A second roughly 7 to 11 cycle PCR used a sample-barcoded 5' primer and a J-beta primer mix. Each TCR beta cDNA molecule received a unique molecular identifier from a template-switch 5' adaptor carrying 12 random nucleotides. Each sample yielded at least 3 million CDR3-containing paired-end reads. The Mint cDNA synthesis kit, primed by a TRBC-specific oligonucleotide, was used to synthesize first-strand cDNA from all RNA. After uracil-DNA glycosylase treatment, a first 18-cycle PCR used universal primers M1SS and BC2_uni_R on all cDNA. The study's processing was this. Normalization of each sample was performed by random selection of 1 million high-quality reads, each carrying a distinct molecular identifier. Reads with shared molecular identifiers were discarded instead of being binned into consensus sequences. MiTCR, run with a Q25 quality threshold and the strictest error-elimination algorithm, handled CDR3 identification, clonotype clustering and error correction. Lower-bound total TCR beta diversity was estimated with a nonparametric unseen species model using Euler transformation. TCRdb applied fastp at Q25 and MiXCR to the public reads, then kept only in-frame beta chains. Here each entry gathers all rows of one CDR3 protein and keeps the most common genes and DNA. Here the V and J calls rest on TCRdb's processing, not on the authors' analysis. This sample has some 800,000 distinct CDR3 sequences in its table, and 25% of those were observed once. Of the sample, under 4.5% falls within the top ten clones.

Donors were roughly 40 systemically healthy Caucasian individuals from Russia aged 6 to 90 years. Each donor gave about 9.8 milliliters of peripheral blood, drawn into EDTA-treated Vacutainer tubes. Ficoll-Paque density-gradient centrifugation was used to isolate PBMCs, with at least 6 million per sample. Trizol reagent was used to extract total RNA from the PBMCs, yielding at least 5 micrograms per sample. The percentages of naive CD45RAhigh/CD27high T cells were determined by flow cytometry on a PBMC aliquot from every donor. This clonotype was seen a handful of times. What this receptor recognizes is not known. Within one base of it there is no much larger clone, and no base qualities were kept. CDR1 and CDR2 (LGHNA, YNFKEQ) derive from the germline V gene. Taken from cysteine to phenylalanine, the CDR3 has 16 residues. Just CDR3 DNA is preserved here, 48 bases in frame from base 1. V gives up 0 bases and J gives up 3 bases, and the segment between their germline ends measures 14 bases.

Points the paper makes about the study in general: Compared with the aged group, the long-lived group had more naive CD4+ T cells, fewer expanded clones and increased TCR diversity, a pattern suggesting age selection. Since profiling was done on bulk unsorted PBMCs, naive and antigen-experienced compartments could not be conclusively compared. The percentage of naive T cells measured by flow cytometry correlated strongly with observed TCR beta diversity. Estimates of total diversity based on one million sequenced T cells were regarded as lower bounds and as underestimates. As age increased, observed TCR beta diversity per million T cells dropped in a roughly linear way, and a significant reduction was already evident by age roughly 36. Donor CMV infection status was unknown, potentially confounding age-related changes in expanded clonotypes.

This same sample was also taken into another study, of T cells of mothers and their children. Looking at the second paper: Nine systemically healthy Caucasian individuals served as donors, namely three mothers together with their six children. cDNA synthesis used all of the extracted RNA, with 1.5 ug of RNA in each 15 ul reaction. Sample barcodes and 2-4 random nucleotides were added via the M1S primer in the second PCR. Over 10 million TCR beta CDR3 reads came from each mother, compared with around 3 million reads from each child. TCR recombination output is similarly shaped by thymic selection in related and unrelated pairs, with a minor effect exerted by inherited differences. Related mother-child pairs always showed normalized repertoire overlap that was slightly higher than in unrelated mother-child pairs, though the difference was never significant. With a sensitivity of approximately 100 clones per million clonotypes, no persistent microchimeric T cell clones were detected. Deep NGS was used in the study to compare the TCR beta repertoires of mothers and children and to look for features that separate related mother-child pairs from unrelated individuals. The mean age was roughly 44 +/- 4 years for the mothers and about 12 +/- 4 years for the children. Libraries were sequenced on Illumina HiSeq 2000 with 100+100 nt paired-end reads after adapter ligation with NEBNext reagents. To avoid cross-contamination, the mother libraries and the child libraries were prepared a month apart and sequenced in separate runs. For each donor, somewhere between 500,000 and 2,000,000 distinct TCR beta clonotypes were identified. Naive TCR beta clonotypes were estimated from low-frequency clonotypes matched to each donor's FACS-determined naive share, without sorting.

Material: blood. The origin of this receptor is a boy aged 5-17 years in good health. The rearranged segments are TRBV4-2 and TRBJ2-5, with a weak D call of TRBD1 (5 bases match). The CDR3 protein: CASSQEVWGREETQYF. At the DNA level, the sequence is TGTGCCAGCAGCCAAGAGGTATGGGGCAGGGAAGAGACCCAGTACTTC.